The next 5 T cell receptor beta chains were all read from a single sample in a study of control samples from healthy donors and cancer patients. TCRdb's copy holds only in-frame clones and misses some; the assay was immunoSEQ multiplex PCR. Among approximately 100,000 clones listed, 70% to 90% were seen once. The sample consisted of blood. These receptors were collected from a woman in her thirties or forties in good health.

V usage is TRBV9 and J usage is TRBJ2-2; 11 nucleotides align to TRBD2. Germline V gene data show CDR1 as SGDLS and CDR2 as YYNGEE. The CDR3 is 19 residues long. J lost 7 bases, V lost 2 bases, and 16 bases had no gene match. Here the CDR3 reads CASSVNPLAGGRSGGELFF. The CDR3 region has the DNA TGTGCCAGCAGCGTCAACCCCCTAGCGGGGGGCCGCTCGGGCGGGGAGCTGTTTTTT.

The rearrangement joins TRBV4-3 to TRBJ1-3; D is ambiguous. The CDR3 sequence is 16 residues long. Per germline, CDR1 LGHNA and CDR2 YSLEER. Between the trimmed V and J ends, which lost 1 base and 0 bases, there was a span of 10 bases. CDR3 amino acids: CASSQVSQSSGNTIYF. For the CDR3, the DNA is TGCGCCAGCAGCCAAGTCTCTCAGAGCTCTGGAAACACCATATATTTT.

The CDR3 DNA reads as TGTGCCAGCAGTGACATGGCCGGGGATAACGAGCAGTACTTC. This encodes CASSDMAGDNEQYF. This chain connects TRBV2 to TRBJ2-7; maybe TRBD2 (5 bases). From germline, CDR1 is SNHLY and CDR2 FYNNEI. V shed 3 bases and J shed 5 bases, with 14 bases lying between them. CDR3 size: 14 residues.

The chain's CDR3 is CASSWRAGTEAFF. The DNA for the CDR3 is TGCGCCAGCAGCTGGAGGGCGGGTACTGAAGCTTTCTTT. This chain links TRBV5-1 with TRBJ1-1; D uncertain. V lost 3 bases to trimming and J lost 5 bases, with 11 bases between them. Looked up from germline, CDR1 is SGHRS and CDR2 is YFSETQ. This CDR3 is 13 amino acids long.

This chain joins TRBV5-1 and TRBJ1-3; 7 positions match TRBD1. Germline V gives CDR1 SGHRS, CDR2 YFSETQ. V lost 7 bases to trimming and J lost 4 bases; unmatched junction nucleotides: 5. This CDR3 contains 13 residues. In nucleotides, the CDR3 is TGCGCCAGCGGCCCGGGACAGGGAAACACCATATATTTT. It yields the protein CASGPGQGNTIYF.